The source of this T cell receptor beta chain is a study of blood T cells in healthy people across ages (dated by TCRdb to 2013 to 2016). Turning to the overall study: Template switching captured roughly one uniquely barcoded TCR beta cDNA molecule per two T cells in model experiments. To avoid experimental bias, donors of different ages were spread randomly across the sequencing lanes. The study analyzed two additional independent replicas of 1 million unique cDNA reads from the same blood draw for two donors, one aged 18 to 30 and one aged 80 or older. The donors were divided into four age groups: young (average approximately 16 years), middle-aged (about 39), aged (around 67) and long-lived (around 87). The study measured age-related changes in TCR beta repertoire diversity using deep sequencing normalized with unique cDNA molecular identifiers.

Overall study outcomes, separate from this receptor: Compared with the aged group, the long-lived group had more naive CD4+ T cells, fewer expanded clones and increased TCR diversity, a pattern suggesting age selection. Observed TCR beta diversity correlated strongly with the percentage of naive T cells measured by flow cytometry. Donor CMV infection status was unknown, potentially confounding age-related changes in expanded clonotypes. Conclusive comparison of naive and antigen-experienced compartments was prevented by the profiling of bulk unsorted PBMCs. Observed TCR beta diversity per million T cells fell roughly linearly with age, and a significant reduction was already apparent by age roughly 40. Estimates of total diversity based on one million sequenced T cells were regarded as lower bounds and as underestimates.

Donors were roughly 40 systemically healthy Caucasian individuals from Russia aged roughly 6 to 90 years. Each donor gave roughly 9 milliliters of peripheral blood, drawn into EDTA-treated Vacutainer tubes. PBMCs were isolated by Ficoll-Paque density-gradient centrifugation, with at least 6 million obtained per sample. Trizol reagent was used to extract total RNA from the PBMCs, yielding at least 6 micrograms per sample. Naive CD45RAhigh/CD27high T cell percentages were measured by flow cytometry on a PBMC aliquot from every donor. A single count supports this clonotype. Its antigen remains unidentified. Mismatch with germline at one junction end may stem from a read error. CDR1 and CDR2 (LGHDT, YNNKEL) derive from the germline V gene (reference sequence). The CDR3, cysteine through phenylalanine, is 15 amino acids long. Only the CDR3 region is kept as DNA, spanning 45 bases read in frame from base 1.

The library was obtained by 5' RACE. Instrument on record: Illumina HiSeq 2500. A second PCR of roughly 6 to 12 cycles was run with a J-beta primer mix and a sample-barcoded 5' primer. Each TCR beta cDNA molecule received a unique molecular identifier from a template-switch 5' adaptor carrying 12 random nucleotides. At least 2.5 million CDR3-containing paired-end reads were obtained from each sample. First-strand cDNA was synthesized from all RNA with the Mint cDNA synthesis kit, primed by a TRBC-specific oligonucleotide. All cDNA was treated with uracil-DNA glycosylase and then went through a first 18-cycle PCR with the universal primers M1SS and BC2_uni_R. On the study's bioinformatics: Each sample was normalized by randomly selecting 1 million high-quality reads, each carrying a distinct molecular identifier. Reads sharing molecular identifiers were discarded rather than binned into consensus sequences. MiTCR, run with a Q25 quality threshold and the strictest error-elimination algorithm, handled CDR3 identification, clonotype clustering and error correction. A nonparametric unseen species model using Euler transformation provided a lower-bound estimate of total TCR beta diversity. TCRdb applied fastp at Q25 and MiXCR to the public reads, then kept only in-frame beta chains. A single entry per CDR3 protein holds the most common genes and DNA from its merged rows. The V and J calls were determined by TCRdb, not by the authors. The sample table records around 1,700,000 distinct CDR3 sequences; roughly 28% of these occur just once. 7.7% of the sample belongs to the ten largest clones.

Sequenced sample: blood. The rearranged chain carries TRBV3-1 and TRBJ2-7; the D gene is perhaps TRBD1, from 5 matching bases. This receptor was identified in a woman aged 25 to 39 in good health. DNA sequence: TGTGTCAGCAGCCAAGGCGCAGGGCCCTACTACGAGCAGTACTTC. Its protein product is CVSSQGAGPYYEQYF.